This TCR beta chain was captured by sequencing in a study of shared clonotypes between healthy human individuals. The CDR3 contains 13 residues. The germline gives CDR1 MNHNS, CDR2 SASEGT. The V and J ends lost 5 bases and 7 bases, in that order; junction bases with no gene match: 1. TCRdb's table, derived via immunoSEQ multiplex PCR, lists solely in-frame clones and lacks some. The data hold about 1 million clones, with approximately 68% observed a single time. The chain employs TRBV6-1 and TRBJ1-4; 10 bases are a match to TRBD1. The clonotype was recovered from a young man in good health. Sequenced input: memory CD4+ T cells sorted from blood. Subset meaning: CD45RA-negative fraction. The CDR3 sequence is CASSRDRGEKLFF. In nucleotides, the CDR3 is TGTGCCAGCAGTAGGGACAGGGGTGAAAAACTGTTTTTT.